This TCR beta chain was recorded in a study of blood T cell repertoires in COVID-19. At the level of the study: Some COVID-19 samples were acute and others convalescent; all came from the United States, Italy and Spain.

In the authors' workflow: It was from reference gene primer amplification that nucleated cell counts were estimated. Produced via immunoSEQ multiplex PCR; TCRdb's table is partial and in-frame only. The V and J calls and clone size were taken over from that table, and D and trimming were inferred from the DNA. Of 60,000 to 80,000 clones in the sample, around 87% were seen once. CDR1 and CDR2 from the germline V gene are SGHRS and YFSETQ. This CDR3 is 15 amino acids long. Germline trimming cut 0 bases from V and 4 bases from J; bases unmatched to any gene: 4. The sequence came from a man between 65 and 85 years old with acute or convalescent COVID-19. The specimen sequenced was peripheral blood. The chain combines TRBV5-1 with TRBJ1-1, with 9 bases identical to TRBD1. CDR3 DNA sequence: TGCGCCAGCAGCTTGGGCGCGACAGGGGGCACTGAAGCTTTCTTT. Translated, it gives CASSLGATGGTEAFF. Complete variable domain (other parts from reference TRBV5-1 and TRBJ1-1): KAGVTQTPRYLIKTRGQQVTLSCSPISGHRSVSWYQQTPGQGLQFLFEYFSETQRNKGNFPGRFSGRQFSNSRSEMNVSTLELGDSALYLCASSLGATGGTEAFFGQGTRLTVV.